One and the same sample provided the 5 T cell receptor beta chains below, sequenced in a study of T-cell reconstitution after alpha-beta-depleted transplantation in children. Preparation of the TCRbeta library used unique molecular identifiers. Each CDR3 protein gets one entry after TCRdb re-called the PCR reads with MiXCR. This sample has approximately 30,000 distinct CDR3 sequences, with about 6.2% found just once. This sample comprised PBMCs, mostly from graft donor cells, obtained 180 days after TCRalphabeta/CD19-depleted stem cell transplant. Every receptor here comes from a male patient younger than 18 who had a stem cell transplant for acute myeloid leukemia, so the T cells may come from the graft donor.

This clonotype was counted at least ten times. The CDR3 sequence: CASSAPRGRATGELFF. CDR3 DNA sequence: TGTGCCAGCAGTGCCCCCCGGGGGAGGGCCACCGGGGAGCTGTTTTTT. The chain couples TRBV6-1 to TRBJ2-2, with TRBD2 matching 7 bases. Germline-derived CDR1 and CDR2 are MNHNS and SASEGT. Trimming cost V 4 bases and J 4 bases; bases outside gene matches: 9. The CDR3 contains 16 residues.

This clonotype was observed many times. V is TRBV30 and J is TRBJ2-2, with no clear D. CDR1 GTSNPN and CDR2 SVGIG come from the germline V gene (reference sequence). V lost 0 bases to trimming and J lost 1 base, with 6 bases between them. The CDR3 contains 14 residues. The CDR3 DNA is TGTGCCTGGAGTGTAAGCAAGAACACCGGGGAGCTGTTTTTT. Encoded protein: CAWSVSKNTGELFF. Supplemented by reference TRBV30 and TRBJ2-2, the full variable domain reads SQTIHQWPATLVQPVGSPLSLECTVEGTSNPNLYWYRQAAGRGLQLLFYSVGIGQISSEVPQNLSASRPQDRQFILSSKKLLLSDSGFYLCAWSVSKNTGELFFGEGSRLTVL.

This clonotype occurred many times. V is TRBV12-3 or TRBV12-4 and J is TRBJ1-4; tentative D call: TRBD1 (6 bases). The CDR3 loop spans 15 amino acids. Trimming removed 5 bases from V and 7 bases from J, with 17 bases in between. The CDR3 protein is CASSPQGQVVEKLFF. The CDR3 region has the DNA TGTGCCAGCAGTCCCCAGGGGCAGGTGGTTGAAAAACTGTTTTTT.

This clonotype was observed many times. The DNA for the CDR3 is TGTGCCAGCAGTTTACAGGGCTCCCTGAGCTACGAGCAGTACTTC. Translated: CASSLQGSLSYEQYF. The chain has TRBV12-3 or TRBV12-4 and TRBJ2-7, with TRBD1 as a possible D gene (5 bases). CDR3 size: 15 residues. Deletions cut 2 bases from V and 3 bases from J, with 14 bases between.

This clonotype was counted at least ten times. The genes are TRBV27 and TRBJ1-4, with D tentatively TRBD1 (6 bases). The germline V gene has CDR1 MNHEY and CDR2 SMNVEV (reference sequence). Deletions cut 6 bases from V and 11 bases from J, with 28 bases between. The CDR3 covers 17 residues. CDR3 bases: TGTGCCAGCAGCCCACTATTAAAACAGGGAACAACAGGGAAACTGTTTTTT. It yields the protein CASSPLLKQGTTGKLFF.